This T cell receptor beta chain was captured in a study of tumor-infiltrating lymphocytes in primary liver carcinoma. V shed 5 bases, J shed 13 bases, and the junction held 24 bases outside the gene matches. The CDR3 totals 18 residues. Co-extracting RNA and DNA was done with roughly 17-34 mg of unsorted bulk tissue as input. In the case of this clonotype: The antigen is undetermined.

The study, taken as a whole, reports: The overlap of tumor-adjacent and tumor-blood pairs was smaller than that of tumor region pairs. Tumor top-250-clone fractions significantly exceeded those of blood (p = 0.039).

TCR beta cDNA came from approximately 540 ng total RNA, primed with a constant-region primer. ARM-PCR was slightly modified, and three nested multiplex PCR rounds with it gave rise to the TCR beta libraries. Each of the first two PCR rounds ran roughly 9 cycles with TRBV1-TRBV30 forward and C-beta reverse primers. TCRdb re-called the multiplex PCR reads with MiXCR, one entry per CDR3 protein. The table records approximately 190,000 distinct CDR3 sequences, about 85% of them present only once. This clonotype originated in a man aged 35 to 55 with primary liver carcinoma and hepatitis B virus infection. J is TRBJ2-1 and V is TRBV12-3 or TRBV12-4; 9 bases are a match to TRBD2. The sequenced sample was tumor tissue from primary liver carcinoma. CDR3: CASSAQRRVAGDNIEQFF. For the CDR3, the DNA is TGTGCCAGCAGTGCCCAGAGAAGGGTAGCGGGAGACAACATTGAACAGTTCTTC.